This T cell receptor beta chain was retrieved from a study of cytomegalovirus exposure and HLA in healthy donors. The CDR3 contains 12 residues. V was clipped by 0 bases and J by 9 bases, with 6 bases between them. The germline V gene encodes CDR1 LGHNA and CDR2 YNFKEQ. 60 Vbeta and 13 Jbeta primers were used in PCR. Clones were read by immunoSEQ multiplex PCR, and TCRdb kept only the in-frame ones, dropping some. The data hold 150,000 or so clones, with about 76% observed a single time. Regarding the study as a whole: Judged likely to be a sequencing artifact was a cluster of highly shared sequence variants. Information on immune exposure was restricted to one variable (CMV serostatus).

On this clone itself: Its specificity is unknown.

Regarding donors, all were healthy bone marrow donors. This receptor was taken from a female donor in good health and CMV-seronegative. Material for sequencing was PBMCs. The chain uses TRBV4-2 and TRBJ2-1; the D gene is possibly TRBD2 (5 bases). The CDR3 reads CASSQDAGEQFF. The DNA for the CDR3 is TGTGCCAGCAGCCAAGATGCGGGTGAGCAGTTCTTC.